This paragraph reports one T cell receptor (beta chain). Its antigen is currently not known. There are no base qualities to consult, and no much larger clone falls within one base. The record originates from a study of shared T cell receptors in the human thymus (dated by TCRdb to about 2021). General notes on the study: The study examined how self-reactive, shared T-cell receptor alpha chains are generated in the human thymus.

Libraries were made using the immunoSEQ multiplex PCR assay. TCRdb holds this immuneACCESS table with in-frame rearrangements only. Some clones are missing; in checked studies, unresolved V genes explain under half, and the rest has no known cause. This sample has roughly 410,000 clones in its table, and more than 85% of those were observed once. The top ten clonotypes cover about 0.02% of the sample. Counted from cysteine to phenylalanine, this CDR3 has 15 amino acids. Just the 45-base CDR3 DNA is kept, in frame starting at base 1. From V the trimming removes 0 bases and from J it removes 3 bases, while the gene matches leave 4 bases of the junction unaccounted for. The germline V gene specifies SGHRS as CDR1 and YFSETQ as CDR2.

Input material: thymocytes. The receptor was isolated from a human donor. The rearranged segments are TRBV5-1 and TRBJ1-2; 8 bases in the middle match TRBD1. The CDR3 has the sequence CASSLGFRGHYGYTF. In nucleotide form, the sequence is TGCGCCAGCAGCTTGGGCTTCAGGGGGCACTATGGCTACACCTTC.